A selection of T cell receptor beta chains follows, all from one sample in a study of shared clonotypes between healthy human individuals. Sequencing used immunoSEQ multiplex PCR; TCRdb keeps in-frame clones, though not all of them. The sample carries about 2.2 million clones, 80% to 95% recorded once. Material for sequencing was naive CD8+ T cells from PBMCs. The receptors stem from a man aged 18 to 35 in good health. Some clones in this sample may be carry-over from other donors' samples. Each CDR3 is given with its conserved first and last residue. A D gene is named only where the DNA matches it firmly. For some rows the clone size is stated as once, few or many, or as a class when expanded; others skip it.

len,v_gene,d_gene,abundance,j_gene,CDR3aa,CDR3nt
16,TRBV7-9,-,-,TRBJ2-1,CASSQIGRDSYNEQFF,TGTGCCAGCAGCCAAATCGGGCGGGACTCCTACAATGAGCAGTTCTTC
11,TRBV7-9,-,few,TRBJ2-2,CASSFNGELFF,TGTGCCAGCAGTTTTAACGGGGAGCTGTTTTTT
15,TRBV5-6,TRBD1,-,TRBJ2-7,CASSYWTGGNYEQYF,TGTGCCAGCAGCTACTGGACAGGGGGCAACTACGAGCAGTACTTC
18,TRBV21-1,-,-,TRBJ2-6,CASSKFTGVAWGANVLTF,-
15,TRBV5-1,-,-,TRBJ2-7,CASSLSWDTFYEQYF,TGCGCCAGCAGCTTGAGCTGGGACACCTTCTACGAGCAGTACTTC
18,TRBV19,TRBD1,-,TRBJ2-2,CASTLDRDRALYTGELFF,TGTGCCAGTACCCTAGACCGGGACAGGGCGTTGTACACCGGGGAGCTGTTTTTT
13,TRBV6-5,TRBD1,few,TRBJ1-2,CASSFFGTGGYTF,TGTGCCAGCAGTTTTTTTGGGACAGGAGGCTACACCTTC
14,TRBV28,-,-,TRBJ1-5,CASSSDTNNQPQHF,TGTGCCAGCAGTTCGGACACCAACAATCAGCCCCAGCATTTT
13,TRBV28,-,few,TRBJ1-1,CASSSPGDGEAFF,TGTGCCAGCAGTTCCCCAGGGGATGGTGAAGCTTTCTTT
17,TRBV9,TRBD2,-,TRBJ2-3,CASSPRGTSGRTDTQYF,TGTGCCAGCAGCCCCCGCGGGACTAGCGGGAGAACAGATACGCAGTATTTT
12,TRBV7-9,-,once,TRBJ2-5,CASSPSGGTQYF,TGTGCCAGCAGCCCCAGTGGAGGGACCCAGTACTTC
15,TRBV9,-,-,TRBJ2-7,CASSAGGGSSYEQYF,TGTGCCAGCAGCGCAGGTGGGGGAAGCTCCTACGAGCAGTACTTC
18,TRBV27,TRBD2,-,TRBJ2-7,CASSLSPGLAGALYEQYF,TGTGCCAGCAGTTTATCCCCGGGACTAGCGGGAGCACTCTACGAGCAGTACTTC
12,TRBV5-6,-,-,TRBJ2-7,CASSLPELEQYF,TGTGCCAGCAGTTTACCAGAACTCGAGCAGTACTTC
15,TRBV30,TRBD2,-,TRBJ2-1,CAWAGGLSSYNEQFF,TGTGCCTGGGCGGGAGGGCTAAGCTCCTACAATGAGCAGTTCTTC
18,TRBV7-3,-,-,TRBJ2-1,CASSLTGGRPEGGNEQFF,TGTGCCAGCAGCTTAACGGGAGGCAGACCGGAGGGGGGCAATGAGCAGTTCTTC
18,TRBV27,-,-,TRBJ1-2,CASSLFGQGRGSNYGYTF,TGTGCCAGCAGTTTATTCGGCCAGGGCAGGGGCTCTAACTATGGCTACACCTTC
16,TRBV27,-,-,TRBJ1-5,CASSPTRTDSNQPQHF,TGTGCCAGCAGTCCGACCCGGACAGATAGCAATCAGCCCCAGCATTTT